This is a list of T cell receptor beta chains from one sample in a study of T-cell memory formation after mild COVID-19. Using its own MiXCR run on the 5' RACE reads, TCRdb lists one record per CDR3 protein. Of 550,000 to 700,000 distinct CDR3 sequences detected, roughly a sixth appear once; the ten largest clones hold roughly 8.2%. Sequenced input: PBMCs or a T cell subset sorted from them (not recorded which). These receptors came from an adult woman who had mild COVID-19 (a few samples of this study predate the infection). Cell type and time point are not known. The CDR3 runs from the conserved cysteine through the conserved F or W. Fields, in order: clone size, J gene, D gene, V gene, CDR3 protein, CDR3 DNA. The D gene is left open where the match is weak. Clone size is shown for a subset of rows, as once, few, many or a class of expanded clone.

-,TRBJ2-5,TRBD1,TRBV3-1,CASSPSRDREQETQYF,TGTGCCAGCAGCCCCTCCCGGGACAGGGAACAAGAGACCCAGTACTTC
few,TRBJ2-2,TRBD2,TRBV4-2,CASSQGTSGNTGELFF,TGTGCCAGCAGCCAAGGGACTAGCGGCAACACCGGGGAGCTGTTTTTT
-,TRBJ2-7,TRBD1,TRBV7-2,CASRKTGQGVHEQYF,TGTGCCAGCAGAAAAACGGGACAGGGTGTACACGAGCAGTACTTC
few,TRBJ1-2,-,TRBV7-2,CASSLDPAVLGGYTF,TGTGCCAGCAGCTTAGATCCTGCCGTGTTGGGCGGCTACACCTTC
few,TRBJ1-3,-,TRBV14,CASSSRGDRLPGNTIYF,TGTGCCAGCAGCTCGAGAGGAGATAGACTCCCGGGAAACACCATATATTTT
-,TRBJ2-7,-,TRBV25-1,CASSSGRSVSYEQYF,TGTGCCAGCAGTTCCGGCCGGTCGGTCTCCTACGAGCAGTACTTC
-,TRBJ2-1,-,TRBV10-3,CAISSGTPSYNEQFF,TGTGCCATCAGTTCCGGGACCCCTTCCTACAATGAGCAGTTCTTC
-,TRBJ2-1,TRBD2,TRBV9,CASSVSSGTYNEQFF,TGTGCCAGCAGCGTATCCAGCGGGACCTACAACGAGCAGTTCTTC
-,TRBJ1-5,-,TRBV29-1,CSVAPGLSQPQHF,TGCAGCGTCGCCCCTGGGTTGAGTCAGCCCCAGCATTTT
many,TRBJ2-2,TRBD1,TRBV20-1,CSAQGAWSTGELFF,TGCAGTGCTCAGGGGGCTTGGAGTACCGGGGAGCTGTTTTTT
few,TRBJ2-6,-,TRBV5-1,CASSLAWGSLSSGANVLTF,TGCGCCAGCAGCTTGGCCTGGGGCAGCCTCAGCTCTGGGGCCAACGTCCTGACTTTC
-,TRBJ2-7,-,TRBV7-3,CAVSLTRSSDEQYF,TGTGCCGTCAGCTTAACGAGGTCTAGCGACGAGCAGTACTTC
few,TRBJ2-7,TRBD1,TRBV25-1,CASKGQGGYEQYF,TGTGCCAGCAAGGGACAGGGCGGCTACGAGCAGTACTTC
-,TRBJ2-7,-,TRBV20-1,CSASAPGPPYEQYF,TGCAGTGCTAGTGCCCCGGGGCCCCCCTACGAGCAGTACTTC
few,TRBJ1-2,-,TRBV12-3/TRBV12-4,CASSLVRSAYGYTF,TGTGCCAGCAGTTTAGTGAGGTCTGCCTATGGCTACACCTTC
-,TRBJ2-2,TRBD2,TRBV10-2,CASIRRTSGDANTGELFF,TGCGCCAGCATTCGGCGGACTAGCGGGGATGCGAACACCGGGGAGCTGTTTTTT
-,TRBJ2-5,TRBD2,TRBV7-9,CASSRGLAGGETQYF,TGTGCCAGCAGCCGTGGACTAGCGGGCGGTGAGACCCAGTACTTC
-,TRBJ1-5,-,TRBV30,CAWRDRSSWGQPQHF,TGTGCCTGGAGAGACAGGTCGTCATGGGGTCAGCCCCAGCATTTT
-,TRBJ2-3,-,TRBV19,CASLGAPDTQYF,TGTGCCAGTCTCGGGGCCCCGGATACGCAGTATTTT
-,TRBJ1-4,-,TRBV11-2,CASSPSGYEKLFF,TGTGCCAGCAGCCCCTCGGGCTATGAAAAACTGTTTTTT
many,TRBJ2-2,-,TRBV5-1,CASSLDGSNTGELFF,TGCGCCAGCAGCTTGGACGGATCGAACACCGGGGAGCTGTTTTTT
-,TRBJ2-3,-,TRBV9,CASSVGTIGDTQYF,TGTGCCAGCAGCGTAGGGACCATCGGGGATACGCAGTATTTT
-,TRBJ2-1,TRBD2,TRBV12-3/TRBV12-4,CASSIKGTRGTRNEQFF,TGTGCCAGCAGTATAAAAGGGACTAGGGGGACTAGGAATGAGCAGTTCTTC
-,TRBJ2-1,-,TRBV5-1,CASSLKVAYNEQFF,TGCGCCAGCAGCTTGAAAGTAGCCTACAATGAGCAGTTCTTC
few,TRBJ1-5,-,TRBV29-1,CSVEVEGNQPQHF,TGCAGCGTTGAAGTGGAGGGAAATCAGCCCCAGCATTTT
few,TRBJ1-1,-,TRBV27,CASSLGRASTEAFF,TGTGCCAGCAGTTTAGGTCGGGCGAGCACTGAAGCTTTCTTT
-,TRBJ2-3,-,TRBV3-1,CASSQVINTDTQYF,TGTGCCAGCAGCCAAGTGATCAACACAGATACGCAGTATTTT
-,TRBJ2-7,TRBD1,TRBV28,CASGQASYEQYF,TGTGCCTCGGGACAGGCTTCCTACGAGCAGTACTTC
few,TRBJ2-1,TRBD2,TRBV7-3,CASSRTSGGDNEQFF,TGTGCCAGCAGCCGGACTAGCGGGGGGGACAATGAGCAGTTCTTC
many,TRBJ1-2,-,TRBV5-6,CASSLRRGDYGYTF,TGTGCCAGCAGCCTGAGGCGGGGGGATTATGGCTACACCTTC
once,TRBJ2-5,TRBD2,TRBV25-1,CASRASGGPETQYF,TGTGCCAGCAGGGCTAGCGGGGGTCCAGAGACCCAGTACTTC
-,TRBJ1-2,-,TRBV3-1,CASSLNGANYGYTF,TGTGCCAGCAGCCTTAACGGAGCTAACTATGGCTACACCTTC
-,TRBJ1-2,-,TRBV24-1,CATSGGQPYGYTF,TGTGCCACCAGTGGCGGACAGCCTTATGGCTACACCTTC
-,TRBJ2-7,-,TRBV2,CASRKGQTYEQYF,TGTGCCAGCCGCAAGGGGCAAACCTACGAGCAGTACTTC
-,TRBJ2-1,-,TRBV5-6,CARGEGVVLNEQFF,TGTGCCAGGGGTGAAGGGGTCGTCTTGAATGAGCAGTTCTTC
many,TRBJ2-5,TRBD2,TRBV9,CASSGTSGGAVETQYF,TGTGCCAGCAGCGGGACTAGCGGGGGGGCCGTTGAGACCCAGTACTTC
-,TRBJ2-2,-,TRBV4-3,CASSQDPGGSDTGELFF,TGCGCCAGCAGCCAAGACCCTGGGGGGTCGGACACCGGGGAGCTGTTTTTT
few,TRBJ2-7,TRBD1,TRBV27,CASSLSGDSIYEQYF,TGTGCCAGCAGTTTATCGGGGGACAGTATATACGAGCAGTACTTC
few,TRBJ2-7,-,TRBV15,CATSREGISYEQYF,TGTGCCACCAGCAGAGAGGGGATTTCCTACGAGCAGTACTTC
few,TRBJ2-5,-,TRBV3-1,CASSQVRGKEETQYF,TGTGCCAGCAGCCAAGTACGGGGGAAGGAGGAGACCCAGTACTTC
-,TRBJ1-6,-,TRBV6-5,CASSYQAGVSNSPLHF,TGTGCCAGCAGTTACCAGGCGGGGGTCAGTAATTCACCCCTCCACTTT
many,TRBJ1-5,-,TRBV6-2/TRBV6-3,CASSPGTPDSNQPQHF,TGTGCCAGCAGCCCCGGGACACCGGATAGCAATCAGCCCCAGCATTTT
-,TRBJ1-1,-,TRBV21-1,CASSKDRTAFF,TGTGCCAGCAGCAAAGACAGAACAGCTTTCTTT